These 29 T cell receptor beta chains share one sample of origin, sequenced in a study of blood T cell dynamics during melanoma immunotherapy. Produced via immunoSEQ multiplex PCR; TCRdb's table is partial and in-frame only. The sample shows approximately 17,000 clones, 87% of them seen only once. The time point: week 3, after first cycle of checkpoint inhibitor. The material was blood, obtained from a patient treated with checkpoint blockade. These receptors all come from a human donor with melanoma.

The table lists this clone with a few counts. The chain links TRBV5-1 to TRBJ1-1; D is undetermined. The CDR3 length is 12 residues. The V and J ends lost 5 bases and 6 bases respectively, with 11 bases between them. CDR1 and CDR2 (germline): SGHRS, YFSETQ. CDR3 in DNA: TGCGCCAGCAGAGAGGGTATTGCTGAAGCTTTCTTT. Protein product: CASREGIAEAFF.

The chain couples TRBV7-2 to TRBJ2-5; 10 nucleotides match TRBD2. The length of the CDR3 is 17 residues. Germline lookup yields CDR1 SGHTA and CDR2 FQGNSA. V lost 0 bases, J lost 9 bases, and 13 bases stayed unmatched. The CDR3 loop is CASSLAYKTSGSKPQYF. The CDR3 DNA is TGTGCCAGCAGCTTAGCGTATAAGACTAGCGGGTCAAAACCCCAGTACTTC.

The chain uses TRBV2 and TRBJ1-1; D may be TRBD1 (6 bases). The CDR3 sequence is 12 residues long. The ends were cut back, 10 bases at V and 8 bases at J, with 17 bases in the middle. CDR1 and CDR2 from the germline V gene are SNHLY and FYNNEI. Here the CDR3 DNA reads TGTGCCACACCCCGGAAGGGGGTCGAAGCTTTCTTT. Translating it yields CATPRKGVEAFF.

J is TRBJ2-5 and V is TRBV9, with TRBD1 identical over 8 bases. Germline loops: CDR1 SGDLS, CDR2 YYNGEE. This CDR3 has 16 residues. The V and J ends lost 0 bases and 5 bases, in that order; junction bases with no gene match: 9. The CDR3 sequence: CASSVVVSGGGETQYF. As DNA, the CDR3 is TGTGCCAGCAGCGTAGTGGTATCAGGGGGCGGTGAGACCCAGTACTTC.

CDR3 DNA sequence: TGTGCCAGCAGCCAAGGTGCAGGCCGTGATTCACCCCTCCACTTT. Residues: CASSQGAGRDSPLHF. This chain links TRBV4-2 with TRBJ1-6, with unresolved D. Per the germline V gene, CDR1 is LGHNA and CDR2 is YNFKEQ. The CDR3 has 15 amino acids. V lost 1 base, J lost 8 bases, and 12 bases lay in between.

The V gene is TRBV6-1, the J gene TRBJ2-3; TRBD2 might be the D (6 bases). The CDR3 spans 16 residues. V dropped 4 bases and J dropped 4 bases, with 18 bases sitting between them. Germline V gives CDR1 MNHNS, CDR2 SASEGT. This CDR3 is CASSGKEGAGSDTQYF. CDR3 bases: TGTGCCAGCAGTGGCAAAGAGGGAGCGGGTTCAGATACGCAGTATTTT.

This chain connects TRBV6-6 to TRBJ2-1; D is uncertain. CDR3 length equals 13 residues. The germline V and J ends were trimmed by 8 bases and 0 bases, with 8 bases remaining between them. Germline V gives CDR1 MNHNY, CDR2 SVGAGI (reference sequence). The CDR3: CASSQDSYNEQFF. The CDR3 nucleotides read TGTGCCAGCTCGCAGGACTCCTACAATGAGCAGTTCTTC.

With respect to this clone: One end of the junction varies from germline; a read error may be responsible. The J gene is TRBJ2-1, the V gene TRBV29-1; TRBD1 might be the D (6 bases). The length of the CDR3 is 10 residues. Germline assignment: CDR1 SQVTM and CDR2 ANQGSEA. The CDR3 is CSVGDNEQFF. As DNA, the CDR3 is TGCAGCGTTGGGGACAACGAGCAGTTCTTC.

In DNA, the CDR3 is TGCGCCAGCAGCCAAGAGGGGGGCCTTTTCTACGAGCAGTACTTC. This sequence encodes CASSQEGGLFYEQYF. V usage is TRBV4-1 and J usage is TRBJ2-7; the D call may be TRBD1 or TRBD2 (6 bases each). The germline CDR1 and CDR2 sequences are MGHRA and YSYEKL. Trimming took off 0 bases at V and 3 bases at J, with 12 bases between the two ends. The CDR3 is 15 amino acids.

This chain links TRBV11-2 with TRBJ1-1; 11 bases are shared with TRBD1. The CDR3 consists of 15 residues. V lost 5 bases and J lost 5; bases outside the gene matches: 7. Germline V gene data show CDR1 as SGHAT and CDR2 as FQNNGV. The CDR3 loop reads CASSPGQGAWTEAFF. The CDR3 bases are TGTGCCAGCAGCCCTGGACAGGGGGCGTGGACTGAAGCTTTCTTT.

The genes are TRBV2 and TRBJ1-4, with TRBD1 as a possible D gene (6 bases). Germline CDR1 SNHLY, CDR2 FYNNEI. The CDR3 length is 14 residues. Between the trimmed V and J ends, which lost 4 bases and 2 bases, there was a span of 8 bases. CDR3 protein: CASSGQVTNEKLFF. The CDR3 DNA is TGTGCCAGCAGTGGACAGGTTACTAATGAAAAACTGTTTTTT.

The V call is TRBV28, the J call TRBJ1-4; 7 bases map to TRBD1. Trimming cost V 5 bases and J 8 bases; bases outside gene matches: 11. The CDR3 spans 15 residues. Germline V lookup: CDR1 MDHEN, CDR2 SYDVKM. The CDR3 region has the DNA TGTGCCAGCAGTGTCCCGACAGGGAATTCCGAAAAACTGTTTTTT. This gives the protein CASSVPTGNSEKLFF. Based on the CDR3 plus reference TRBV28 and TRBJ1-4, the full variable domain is DVKVTQSSRYLVKRTGEKVFLECVQDMDHENMFWYRQDPGLGLRLIYFSYDVKMKEKGDIPEGYSVSREKKERFSLILESASTNQTSMYLCASSVPTGNSEKLFFGSGTQLSVL.

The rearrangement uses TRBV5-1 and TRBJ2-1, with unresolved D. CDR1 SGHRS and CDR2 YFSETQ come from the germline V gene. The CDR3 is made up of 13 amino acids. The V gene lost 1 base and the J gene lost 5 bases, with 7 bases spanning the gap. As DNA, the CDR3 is TGCGCCAGCAGCTTGAACTCGAACAATGAGCAGTTCTTC. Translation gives CASSLNSNNEQFF.

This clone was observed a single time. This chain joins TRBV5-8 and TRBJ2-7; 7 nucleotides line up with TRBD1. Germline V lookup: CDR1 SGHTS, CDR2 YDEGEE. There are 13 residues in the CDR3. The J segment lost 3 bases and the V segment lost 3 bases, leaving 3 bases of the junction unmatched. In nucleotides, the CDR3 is TGTGCCAGCAGCTGGGGACAGCTCTACGAGCAGTACTTC. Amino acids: CASSWGQLYEQYF.

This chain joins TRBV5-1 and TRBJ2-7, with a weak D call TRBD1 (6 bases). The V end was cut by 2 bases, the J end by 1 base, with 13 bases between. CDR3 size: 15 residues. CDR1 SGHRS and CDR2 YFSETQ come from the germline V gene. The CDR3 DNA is TGCGCCAGCAGCTTAGTCCCCGGACAGTCCTACGAGCAGTACTTC. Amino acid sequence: CASSLVPGQSYEQYF.

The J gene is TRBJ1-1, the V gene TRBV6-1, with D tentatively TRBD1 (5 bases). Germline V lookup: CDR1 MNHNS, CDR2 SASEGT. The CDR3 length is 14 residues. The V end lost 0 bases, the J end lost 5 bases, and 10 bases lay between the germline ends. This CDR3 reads CASSEAPGATEAFF. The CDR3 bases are TGTGCCAGCAGTGAAGCCCCCGGGGCGACTGAAGCTTTCTTT.

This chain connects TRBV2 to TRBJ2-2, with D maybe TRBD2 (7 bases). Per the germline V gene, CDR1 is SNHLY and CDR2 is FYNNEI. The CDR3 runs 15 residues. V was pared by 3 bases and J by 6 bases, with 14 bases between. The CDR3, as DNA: TGTGCCAGCAGTGATTTCGGGGGGCCGGCCGGGGAGCTGTTTTTT. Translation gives CASSDFGGPAGELFF. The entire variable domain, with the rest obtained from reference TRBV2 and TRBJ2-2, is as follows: EPEVTQTPSHQVTQMGQEVILRCVPISNHLYFYWYRQILGQKVEFLVSFYNNEISEKSEIFDDQFSVERPDGSNFTLKIRSTKLEDSAMYFCASSDFGGPAGELFFGEGSRLTVL.

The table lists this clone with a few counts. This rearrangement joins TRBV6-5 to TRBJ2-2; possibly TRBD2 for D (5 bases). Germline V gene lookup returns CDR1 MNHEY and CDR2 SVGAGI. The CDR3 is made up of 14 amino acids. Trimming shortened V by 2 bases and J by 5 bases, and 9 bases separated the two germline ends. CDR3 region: CASSYTTSTGELFF. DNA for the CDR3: TGTGCCAGCAGTTACACAACTAGTACCGGGGAGCTGTTTTTT.

The chain's CDR3 is CASRDSGGGEQYF. CDR3 nucleotides: TGCGCCAGCAGGGACTCAGGGGGCGGCGAGCAGTACTTC. The chain employs TRBV5-1 and TRBJ2-7, with 8 nucleotides matching TRBD1. Germline V lookup: CDR1 SGHRS, CDR2 YFSETQ. Trimming cost V 5 bases and J 6 bases; bases outside gene matches: 7. The CDR3 runs to 13 residues.

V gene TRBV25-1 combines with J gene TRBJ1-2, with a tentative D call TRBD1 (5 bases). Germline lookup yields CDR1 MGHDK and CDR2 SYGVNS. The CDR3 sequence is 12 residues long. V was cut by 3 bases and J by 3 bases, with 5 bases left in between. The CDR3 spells CASSDRDYGYTF. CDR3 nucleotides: TGTGCCAGCAGTGACAGGGACTATGGCTACACCTTC.

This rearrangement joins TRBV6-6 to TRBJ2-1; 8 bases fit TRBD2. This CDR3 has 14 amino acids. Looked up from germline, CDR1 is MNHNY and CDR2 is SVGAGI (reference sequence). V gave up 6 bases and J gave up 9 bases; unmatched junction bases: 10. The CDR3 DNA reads TGTGCCAGCAGCTCTACTAGCGGTGGGGGTGAGCAGTTCTTC. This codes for CASSSTSGGGEQFF.

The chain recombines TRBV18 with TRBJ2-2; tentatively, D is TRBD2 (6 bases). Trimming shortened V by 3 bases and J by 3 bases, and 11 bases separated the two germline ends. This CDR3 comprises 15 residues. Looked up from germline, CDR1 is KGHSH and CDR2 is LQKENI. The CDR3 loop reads CASSPRRADTGELFF. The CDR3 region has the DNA TGTGCCAGCTCACCGCGGAGGGCCGACACCGGGGAGCTGTTTTTT.

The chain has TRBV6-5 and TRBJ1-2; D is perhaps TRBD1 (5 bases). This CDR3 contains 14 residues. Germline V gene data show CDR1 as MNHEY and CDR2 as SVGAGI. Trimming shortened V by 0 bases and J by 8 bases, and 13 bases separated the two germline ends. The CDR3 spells CASSYSRQSEGYTF. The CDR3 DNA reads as TGTGCCAGCAGTTACTCGAGACAGAGTGAAGGCTACACCTTC.

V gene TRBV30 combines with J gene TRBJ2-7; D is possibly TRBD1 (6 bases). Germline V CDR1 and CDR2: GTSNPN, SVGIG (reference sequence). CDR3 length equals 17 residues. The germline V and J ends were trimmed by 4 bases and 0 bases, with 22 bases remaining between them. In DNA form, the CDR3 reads TGTGCCTGGATGGCCAGGGGCTTAGCGCGAATCTCCTACGAGCAGTACTTC. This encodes CAWMARGLARISYEQYF. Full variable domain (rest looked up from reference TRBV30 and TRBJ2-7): SQTIHQWPATLVQPVGSPLSLECTVEGTSNPNLYWYRQAAGRGLQLLFYSVGIGQISSEVPQNLSASRPQDRQFILSSKKLLLSDSGFYLCAWMARGLARISYEQYFGPGTRLTVT.

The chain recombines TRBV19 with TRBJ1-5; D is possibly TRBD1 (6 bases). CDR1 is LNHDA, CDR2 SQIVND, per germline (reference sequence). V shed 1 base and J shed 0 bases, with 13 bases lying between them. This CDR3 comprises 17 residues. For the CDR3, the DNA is TGTGCCAGTAGTATAGTGGAAGGGGGTTATAGCAATCAGCCCCAGCATTTT. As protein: CASSIVEGGYSNQPQHF.

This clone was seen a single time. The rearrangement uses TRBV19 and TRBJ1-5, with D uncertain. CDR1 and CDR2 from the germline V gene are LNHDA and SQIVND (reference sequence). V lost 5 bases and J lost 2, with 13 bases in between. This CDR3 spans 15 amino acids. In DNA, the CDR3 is TGTGCCAGTAGTCACGGATCCGTAGGCAATCAGCCCCAGCATTTT. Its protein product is CASSHGSVGNQPQHF.

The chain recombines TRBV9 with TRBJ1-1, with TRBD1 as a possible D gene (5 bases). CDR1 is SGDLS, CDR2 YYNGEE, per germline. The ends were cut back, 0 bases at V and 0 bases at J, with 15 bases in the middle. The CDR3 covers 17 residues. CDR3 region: CASSVGVYGHLNTEAFF. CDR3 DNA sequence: TGTGCCAGCAGCGTAGGGGTTTATGGACACTTGAACACTGAAGCTTTCTTT.

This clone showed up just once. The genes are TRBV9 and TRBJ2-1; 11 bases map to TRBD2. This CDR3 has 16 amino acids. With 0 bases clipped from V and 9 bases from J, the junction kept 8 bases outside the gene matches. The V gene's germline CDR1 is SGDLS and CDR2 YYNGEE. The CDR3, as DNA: TGTGCCAGCAGCGTAGAACTAGCGGGAGACGACGGTGAGCAGTTCTTC. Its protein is CASSVELAGDDGEQFF.

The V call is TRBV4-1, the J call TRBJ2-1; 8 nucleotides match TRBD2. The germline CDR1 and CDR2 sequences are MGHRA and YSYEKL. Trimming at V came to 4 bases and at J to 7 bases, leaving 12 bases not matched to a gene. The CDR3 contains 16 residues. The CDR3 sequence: CASSLREGAGRNEQFF. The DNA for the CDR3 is TGCGCCAGCAGCCTCCGGGAGGGAGCAGGACGGAATGAGCAGTTCTTC.